This T cell receptor beta chain came from a study of OX40 agonist ivuxolimab in advanced cancers. Sequencing used immunoSEQ multiplex PCR; TCRdb keeps in-frame clones, though not all of them. The repertoire consists of approximately 68,000 clones, with 88% occurring once and the leading ten covering around 0.78%. Deletions cut 6 bases from V and 6 bases from J, with 12 bases between. Germline-derived CDR1 and CDR2 are MNHEY and SVGAGI. This CDR3 comprises 12 residues. The source is an adult with an advanced solid tumor such as melanoma, head and neck, liver or kidney cancer. The sample in question was CD4+ or CD8+ T cells sorted from blood, obtained in a trial of the OX40 agonist ivuxolimab. The genes are TRBV6-5 and TRBJ2-7; tentative D call: TRBD1 (6 bases). This CDR3 is CASSEVDSEQYF. The CDR3 DNA reads TGTGCCAGCAGCGAGGTGGACAGCGAGCAGTACTTC.